Listed here are 9 T cell receptor beta chains from one sample, sequenced in a study of T cell repertoires in cytomegalovirus infection. Via MiXCR, TCRdb re-called the reads, giving one row per CDR3 protein. This sample has hundreds of thousands of distinct CDR3 sequences, with about 24% found just once. Sequenced: CD8+ T cells from PBMCs. The receptors stem from a human donor in good health (CMV status not recorded). Some clones in this sample may be carry-over from other donors' samples.

J is TRBJ1-2 and V is TRBV4-2, with TRBD1 matching over 8 bases. V lost 3 bases and J lost 7; bases outside the gene matches: 10. This CDR3 is 15 amino acids long. Germline V gene lookup returns CDR1 LGHNA and CDR2 YNFKEQ. CDR3 region: CASSHGQGNWPGYTF. The CDR3 DNA is TGTGCCAGCAGCCACGGACAGGGAAATTGGCCTGGCTACACCTTC.

The chain couples TRBV6-2 or TRBV6-3 to TRBJ2-3; TRBD2 matches at 7 bases. CDR3 size: 15 residues. Germline CDR1 reads MNHEY; CDR2 reads SVGEGT. The V segment lost 2 bases and the J segment 8 bases; nucleotides outside the gene matches: 10. DNA for the CDR3: TGTGCCAGCAGTTACCCGGCGGGGGTGCAGGGTACGCAGTATTTT. The encoded protein is CASSYPAGVQGTQYF.

This clonotype was observed at least ten times. The chain is built from TRBV6-2 or TRBV6-3 and TRBJ2-7; D unclear. In germline, CDR1 is MNHEY, CDR2 SVGEGT. The CDR3 extends over 14 amino acids. Trimming cost V 2 bases and J 0 bases, with 8 bases left between them. CDR3 nucleotides: TGTGCCAGCAGTTACGAGGCGGCCTCCTACGAGCAGTACGTC. Residues: CASSYEAASYEQYV.

This clonotype was seen ten or more times. The gene calls are TRBV12-3 or TRBV12-4 and TRBJ1-2; D is perhaps TRBD1 (5 bases). The length of the CDR3 is 14 residues. Between the trimmed V and J ends, which lost 3 bases and 7 bases, there was a span of 15 bases. The DNA of the CDR3 is TGTGCCAGCAGTTTTAGGGGAATCCTATCTGGCTACACCTTC. Its protein is CASSFRGILSGYTF.

This clonotype was seen many times. J is TRBJ2-7 and V is TRBV27; TRBD1 is a possible D gene (6 bases). Trimming shortened V by 0 bases and J by 3 bases, and 6 bases separated the two germline ends. The CDR3 is 13 amino acids. Germline V gives CDR1 MNHEY, CDR2 SMNVEV (reference sequence). The CDR3 loop is CASSLSQGYEQYV. In nucleotides, the CDR3 is TGTGCCAGCAGTTTATCACAGGGCTACGAGCAGTACGTC.

This CDR3 is CASSYDGTGGTVSYNEQFF. The CDR3 DNA is TGTGCCAGCAGTTACGACGGGACAGGGGGTACCGTCTCCTACAATGAGCAGTTCTTC. This rearrangement joins TRBV6-2 or TRBV6-3 to TRBJ2-1, with 11 bases matching TRBD1. Trimming removed 2 bases from V and 0 bases from J; junction bases left unmatched: 9. CDR1 is MNHEY, CDR2 SVGEGT, per germline. CDR3 length equals 19 residues.

The chain couples TRBV7-2 to TRBJ2-7; no clear D gene. V lost 1 base to trimming and J lost 3 bases, with 13 bases between them. Germline loops: CDR1 SGHTA, CDR2 FQGNSA. The CDR3 covers 15 residues. DNA of the CDR3: TGTGCCAGCAGCTTAGATCCAGCCAGGCGCTACGAGCAGTACTTC. Translating it yields CASSLDPARRYEQYF.

This chain joins TRBV20-1 and TRBJ1-2, with TRBD1 matching 7 bases. The length of the CDR3 is 14 residues. The V gene end was trimmed by 0 bases and the J gene end by 8 bases; junction bases not matched to a gene: 9. Germline CDR1 and CDR2: DFQATT and SNEGSKA (reference sequence). CDR3 loop: CSAREKGAQMGYTF. CDR3 in DNA: TGCAGTGCTAGAGAAAAGGGGGCGCAGATGGGCTACACCTTC.

The chain recombines TRBV27 with TRBJ1-5; TRBD1 aligns across 9 bases. CDR3 length: 14 residues. Germline V gene lookup returns CDR1 MNHEY and CDR2 SMNVEV (reference sequence). V was pared by 6 bases and J by 7 bases, with 7 bases of the junction left unmatched. DNA for the CDR3: TGTGCCAGCAGCCCCGGGACAGGGAAGCAGCCCCAGCATTTT. It codes for CASSPGTGKQPQHF.